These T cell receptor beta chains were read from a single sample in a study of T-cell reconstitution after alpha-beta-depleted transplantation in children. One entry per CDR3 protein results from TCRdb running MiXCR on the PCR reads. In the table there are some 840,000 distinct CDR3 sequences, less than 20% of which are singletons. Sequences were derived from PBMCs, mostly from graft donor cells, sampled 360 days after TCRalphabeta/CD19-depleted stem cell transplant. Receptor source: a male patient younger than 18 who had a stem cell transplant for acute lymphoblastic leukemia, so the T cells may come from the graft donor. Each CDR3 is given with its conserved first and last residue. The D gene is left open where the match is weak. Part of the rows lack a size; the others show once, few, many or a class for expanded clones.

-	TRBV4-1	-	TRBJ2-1	CASSHHANEQFF	TGCGCCAGCAGCCACCACGCGAATGAGCAGTTCTTC
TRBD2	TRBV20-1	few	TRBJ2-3	CSARAYRTSGQSTDTQYF	TGCAGTGCTAGAGCCTACCGGACTAGCGGACAGAGCACAGATACGCAGTATTTT
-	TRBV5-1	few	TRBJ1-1	CASSFPELNTEAFF	TGCGCCAGCAGCTTTCCGGAACTGAACACTGAAGCTTTCTTT
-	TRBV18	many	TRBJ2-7	CASSTTGPLAEQYF	TGTGCCAGCTCAACAACCGGGCCATTAGCGGAGCAGTACTTC
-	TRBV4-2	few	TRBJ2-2	CASSPLTRAGRNTGELFF	TGTGCCAGCAGCCCCCTAACGCGGGCCGGGAGGAACACCGGGGAGCTGTTTTTT
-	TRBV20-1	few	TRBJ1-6	CSARDQGHSSYNSPLHF	TGCAGTGCTAGAGATCAGGGGCACAGCTCCTATAATTCACCCCTCCACTTT
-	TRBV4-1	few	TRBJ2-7	CASSLLILGAYEQYF	TGCGCCAGCAGCCTCCTCATTCTCGGCGCCTACGAGCAGTACTTC
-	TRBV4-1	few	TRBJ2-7	CASSHLQLSGYEQYF	TGCGCCAGCAGCCATCTACAGCTCTCGGGGTACGAGCAGTACTTC
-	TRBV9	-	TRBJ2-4	CASSVQGVAKNIQYF	TGTGCCAGCAGCGTACAAGGCGTAGCCAAAAACATTCAGTACTTC
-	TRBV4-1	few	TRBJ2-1	CASKSGTTYNEQFF	TGCGCCAGCAAGAGCGGGACAACCTACAATGAGCAGTTCTTC
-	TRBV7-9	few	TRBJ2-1	CASRDGLASYNEQFF	TGTGCCAGCCGGGATGGGCTAGCGTCCTACAATGAGCAGTTCTTC
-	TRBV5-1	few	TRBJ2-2	CASSFYRRNTGELFF	TGCGCCAGCAGCTTTTATAGGCGGAACACCGGGGAGCTGTTTTTT
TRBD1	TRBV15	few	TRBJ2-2	CATSSTQGAHWELFF	TGTGCCACCAGCAGTACTCAGGGGGCCCATTGGGAGCTGTTTTTT
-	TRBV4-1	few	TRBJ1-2	CASSQAGSYFYGYTF	TGCGCCAGCAGCCAAGCGGGCTCCTACTTCTATGGCTACACCTTC
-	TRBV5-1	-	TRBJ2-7	CASSSGTPGKYEQYF	TGCGCCAGCAGCTCCGGGACACCAGGGAAATACGAGCAGTACTTC
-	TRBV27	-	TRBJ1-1	CASSFRGVGNTEAFF	TGTGCCAGCAGTTTTAGGGGTGTAGGCAACACTGAAGCTTTCTTT
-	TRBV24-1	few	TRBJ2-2	CATSDLQGGTRLFF	TGTGCCACCAGTGATTTGCAGGGGGGGACTAGGCTGTTTTTT
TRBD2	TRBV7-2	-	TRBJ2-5	CASSQLAGGWRRETQYF	TGTGCCAGCAGCCAACTAGCGGGAGGTTGGCGGCGAGAGACCCAGTACTTC
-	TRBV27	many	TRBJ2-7	CASSLRPGHPNKYF	TGTGCCAGCAGTCTCCGTCCGGGACACCCAAATAAGTACTTC
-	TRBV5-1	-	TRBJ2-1	CASSLPGLRSEQFF	TGCGCCAGCAGCCTACCGGGATTGAGGAGTGAGCAGTTCTTC
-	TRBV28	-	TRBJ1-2	CASSFVARLGVYGYTF	TGTGCCAGCAGTTTCGTAGCCCGGCTCGGGGTCTATGGCTACACCTTC
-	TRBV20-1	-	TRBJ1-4	CSARGAAATNEKLFF	TGCAGTGCCCGTGGGGCGGCCGCAACTAATGAAAAACTGTTTTTT
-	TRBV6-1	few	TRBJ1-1	CASTPWVGEEAFF	TGTGCCAGCACTCCCTGGGTGGGGGAGGAAGCTTTCTTT
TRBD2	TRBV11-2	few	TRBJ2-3	CASSRLAGPSKPTDTQYF	TGTGCCAGCAGCAGACTAGCCGGGCCCAGCAAGCCCACAGATACGCAGTATTTT
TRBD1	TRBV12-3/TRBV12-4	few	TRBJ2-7	CASSPRDSYYEQYF	TGTGCCAGCAGTCCCCGGGACAGTTACTACGAGCAGTACTTC
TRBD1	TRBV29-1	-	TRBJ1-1	CSVLQGGQAPKAFF	TGCAGCGTCCTACAAGGCGGACAGGCGCCAAAAGCTTTCTTT
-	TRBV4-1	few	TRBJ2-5	CASSPHPGTGAETQYF	TGCGCCAGCAGCCCCCACCCAGGGACGGGGGCAGAGACCCAGTACTTC
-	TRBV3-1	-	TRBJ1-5	CASSRDASVVQPQHF	TGTGCCAGCAGCCGGGATGCTTCGGTTGTGCAGCCCCAGCATTTT
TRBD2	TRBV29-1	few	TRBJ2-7	CSVGGTAYEQYF	TGCAGCGTGGGGGGGACGGCGTATGAGCAGTACTTC
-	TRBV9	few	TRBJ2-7	CASSVVPGPVYEQYF	TGTGCCAGCAGCGTCGTACCGGGCCCGGTCTACGAGCAGTACTTC
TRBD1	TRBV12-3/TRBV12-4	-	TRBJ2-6	CASSFPYRGLEDNVLTF	TGTGCCAGCAGTTTCCCCTACAGGGGGCTGGAGGACAACGTCCTGACTTTC
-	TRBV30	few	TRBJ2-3	CAWSEGATTTDTQYF	TGTGCCTGGAGTGAAGGGGCTACTACCACAGATACGCAGTATTTT
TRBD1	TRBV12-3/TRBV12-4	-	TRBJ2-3	CASRTWGDRVTDTQYF	TGTGCCAGCAGAACCTGGGGGGACAGGGTGACAGATACGCAGTATTTT
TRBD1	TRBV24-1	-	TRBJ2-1	CATSDPGTGGNEQFF	TGTGCCACCAGCGATCCCGGGACAGGTGGAAATGAGCAGTTCTTC
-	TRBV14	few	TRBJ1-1	CASSQEGDTEAFF	TGTGCCAGCAGCCAAGAAGGGGACACTGAAGCTTTCTTT